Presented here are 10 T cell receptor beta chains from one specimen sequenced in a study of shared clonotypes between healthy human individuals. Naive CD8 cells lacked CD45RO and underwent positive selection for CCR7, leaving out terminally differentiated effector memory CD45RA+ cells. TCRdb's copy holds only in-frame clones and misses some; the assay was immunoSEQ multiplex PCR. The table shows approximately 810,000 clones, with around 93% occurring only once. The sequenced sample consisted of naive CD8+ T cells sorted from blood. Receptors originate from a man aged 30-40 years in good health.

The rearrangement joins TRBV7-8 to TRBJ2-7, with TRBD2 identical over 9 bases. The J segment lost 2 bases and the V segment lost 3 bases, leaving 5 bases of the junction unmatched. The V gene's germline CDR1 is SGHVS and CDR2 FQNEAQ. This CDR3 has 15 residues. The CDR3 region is CASSLAGGATYEQYF. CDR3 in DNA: TGTGCCAGCAGCTTGGCGGGAGGGGCTACCTACGAGCAGTACTTC.

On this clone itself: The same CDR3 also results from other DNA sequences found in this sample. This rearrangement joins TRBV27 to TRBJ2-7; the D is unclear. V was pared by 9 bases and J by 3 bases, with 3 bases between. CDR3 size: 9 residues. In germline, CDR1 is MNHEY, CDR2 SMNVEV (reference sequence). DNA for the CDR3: TGTGCCAGTGGCTACGAGCAGTACTTC. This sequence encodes CASGYEQYF.

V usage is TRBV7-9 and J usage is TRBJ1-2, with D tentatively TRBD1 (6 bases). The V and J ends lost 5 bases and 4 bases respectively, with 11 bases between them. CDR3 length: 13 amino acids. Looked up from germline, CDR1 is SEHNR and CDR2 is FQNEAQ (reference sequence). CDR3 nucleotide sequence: TGTGCCAGCAGCGGGGGACAAGTCTATGGCTACACCTTC. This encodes CASSGGQVYGYTF.

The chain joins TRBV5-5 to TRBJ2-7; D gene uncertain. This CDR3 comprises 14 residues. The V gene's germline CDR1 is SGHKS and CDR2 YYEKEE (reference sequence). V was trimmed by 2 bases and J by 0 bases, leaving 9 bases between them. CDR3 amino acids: CASSFGRSSYEQYF. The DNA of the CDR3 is TGTGCCAGCAGCTTCGGACGTAGCTCCTACGAGCAGTACTTC.

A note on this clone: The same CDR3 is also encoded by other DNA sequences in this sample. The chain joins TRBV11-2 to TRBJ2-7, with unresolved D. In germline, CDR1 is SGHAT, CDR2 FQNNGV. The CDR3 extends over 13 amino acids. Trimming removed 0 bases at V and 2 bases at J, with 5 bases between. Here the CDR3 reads CASSLEAPYEQYF. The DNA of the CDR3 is TGTGCCAGCAGCTTAGAGGCACCCTACGAGCAGTACTTC.

The CDR3 reads CASSPRQVMNTEAFF. CDR3 coding DNA: TGCGCCAGCAGCCCCCGGCAGGTAATGAACACTGAAGCTTTCTTT. The rearrangement links TRBV4-1 to TRBJ1-1; no firm D call. There are 15 residues in the CDR3. Looked up from germline, CDR1 is MGHRA and CDR2 is YSYEKL. Trimming stripped 4 bases from V and 0 bases from J, with 12 bases between.

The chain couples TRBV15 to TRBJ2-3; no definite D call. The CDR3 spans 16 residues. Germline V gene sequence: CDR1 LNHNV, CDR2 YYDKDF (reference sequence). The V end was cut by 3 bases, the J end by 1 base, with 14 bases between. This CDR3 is CATSSTLVLRTDTQYF. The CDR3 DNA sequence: TGTGCCACCAGCAGTACCCTGGTCCTACGCACAGATACGCAGTATTTT.

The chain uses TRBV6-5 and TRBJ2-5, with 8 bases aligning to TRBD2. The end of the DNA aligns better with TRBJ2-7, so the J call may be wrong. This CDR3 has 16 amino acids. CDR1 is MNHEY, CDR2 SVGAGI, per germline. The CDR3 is CASSSPSVAGHHEQYF. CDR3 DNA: TGTGCCAGCAGTTCCCCGTCGGTAGCGGGACACCACGAGCAGTACTTC.

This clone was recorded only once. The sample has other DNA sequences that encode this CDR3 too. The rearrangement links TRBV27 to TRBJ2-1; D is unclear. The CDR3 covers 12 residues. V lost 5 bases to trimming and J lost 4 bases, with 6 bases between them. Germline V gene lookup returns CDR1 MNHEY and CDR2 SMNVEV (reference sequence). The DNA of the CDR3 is TGTGCCAGCAGTCCCCGGTACAATGAGCAGTTCTTC. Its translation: CASSPRYNEQFF.

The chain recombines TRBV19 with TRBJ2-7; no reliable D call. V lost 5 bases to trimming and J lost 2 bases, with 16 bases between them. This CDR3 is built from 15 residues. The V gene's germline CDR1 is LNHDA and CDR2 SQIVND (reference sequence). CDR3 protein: CASSLAAARTYEQYF. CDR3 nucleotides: TGTGCCAGTAGTTTAGCTGCTGCCCGAACCTACGAGCAGTACTTC.